This is a list of T cell receptor beta chains from one sample in a study of T-cell reconstitution after alpha-beta-depleted transplantation in children. TCRdb processed the PCR reads anew with MiXCR; each CDR3 protein has one entry. The sample has under 140,000 distinct CDR3 sequences, 10% to 13% seen once. Sample: PBMCs from the stem cell graft donor, taken from the stem cell graft. Receptors originate from a human donor who donated a stem cell graft to a child with acute lymphoblastic leukemia. CDR3s include the opening cysteine and the closing phenylalanine or tryptophan. Clone size appears in some rows only: once, few, many, or a class for an expanded clone.

14 | NA | TRBJ2-3 | TRBV5-4 | CASSGAVHTDTQYF
16 | many | TRBJ1-4 | TRBV6-5 | CASSIRGRGTNEKLFF
14 | many | TRBJ2-5 | TRBV7-2 | CASSSWGGAETQYF
16 | many | TRBJ2-5 | TRBV12-3/TRBV12-4 | CASSLAWTGVSETQYF
16 | many | TRBJ2-2 | TRBV27 | CASSLDPGVRAGELFF
14 | many | TRBJ2-5 | TRBV9 | CASSVRGSQETQYF
13 | many | TRBJ2-7 | TRBV18 | CASSPEASYEQYF
17 | large | TRBJ1-5 | TRBV24-1 | CATSDSGAAASSQPQHF
15 | many | TRBJ2-3 | TRBV6-5 | CASSSTPGTRDTQYF
15 | medium-sized | TRBJ2-7 | TRBV6-1 | CASSEAGDSSYEQYF
14 | many | TRBJ1-1 | TRBV12-3/TRBV12-4 | CASSLGGAVVEAFF
17 | many | TRBJ2-1 | TRBV4-1 | CASSQDGERGPYNEQFF
16 | many | TRBJ2-4 | TRBV29-1 | CSVEKLAGLKENIQYF
11 | many | TRBJ1-3 | TRBV29-1 | CGQHSGNTIYF
15 | many | TRBJ2-7 | TRBV5-1 | CASSPGGSGTYEQYF
12 | NA | TRBJ2-4 | TRBV20-1 | CSARDKGDIQYF
12 | many | TRBJ2-1 | TRBV9 | CASSVSDTEQFF
15 | many | TRBJ2-1 | TRBV4-3 | CASSQQRGAYNEQFF
15 | many | TRBJ2-5 | TRBV5-6 | CASSAGVLLGETQYF
14 | many | TRBJ2-4 | TRBV11-2 | CASSLEAIKNIQYF
20 | many | TRBJ2-1 | TRBV6-2/TRBV6-3 | CASSYPLHGPPKSSYNEQFF
15 | many | TRBJ2-3 | TRBV6-5 | CASSYSTSGTDTQYF
16 | many | TRBJ1-2 | TRBV6-5 | CASSYWTGASNYGYTF
18 | many | TRBJ2-7 | TRBV3-1 | CASSRQSPGLADAYEQYF
16 | many | TRBJ2-7 | TRBV12-5 | CASGLVRGLSSYEQYF
16 | many | TRBJ2-5 | TRBV3-1 | CASSTGLAGYQETQYF
8 | many | TRBJ2-7 | TRBV30 | CAIRFRYF
18 | many | TRBJ1-4 | TRBV4-1 | CASSQDRGTTGSGEKLFF